The 30 T cell receptor beta chains reported below all come from one sample, sequenced in a study of T cell responses to AZD1222 COVID-19 vaccine. Method: immunoSEQ multiplex PCR; TCRdb's copy keeps in-frame clones and lacks some. The sample comprises about 99,000 clones, 90% of which are singletons, and about 4.8% rests with the top ten. The sample consisted of peripheral blood, taken on day 0 of AZD1222 vaccination. These receptors all stem from an adult in good health.

V and J are TRBV5-1 and TRBJ2-3; D is undetermined. Germline V gives CDR1 SGHRS, CDR2 YFSETQ. The V gene lost 2 bases and the J gene lost 5 bases, with 12 bases spanning the gap. The CDR3 has 14 amino acids. The DNA for the CDR3 is TGCGCCAGCAGCTTAACGGTCATGAGAGATACGCAGTATTTT. The encoded protein is CASSLTVMRDTQYF. Looking up the rest from reference TRBV5-1 and TRBJ2-3 gives the full variable domain: KAGVTQTPRYLIKTRGQQVTLSCSPISGHRSVSWYQQTPGQGLQFLFEYFSETQRNKGNFPGRFSGRQFSNSRSEMNVSTLELGDSALYLCASSLTVMRDTQYFGPGTRLTVL.

The rearrangement uses TRBV4-3 and TRBJ1-3; the D gene is possibly TRBD1 (5 bases). This CDR3 region has 16 residues. Trimming took off 0 bases at V and 3 bases at J, with 12 bases between the two ends. The germline gives CDR1 LGHNA, CDR2 YSLEER. CDR3 DNA: TGCGCCAGCAGCCAAGATAGGGGCAGCTATGGAAACACCATATATTTT. Protein product: CASSQDRGSYGNTIYF.

CDR3 loop: CASSQGIRQNIQYF. CDR3 bases: TGCGCCAGCAGCCAAGGGATTCGACAAAACATTCAGTACTTC. This chain joins TRBV4-3 and TRBJ2-4; no clear D. Germline CDR1 is LGHNA and CDR2 is YSLEER. This CDR3 is built from 14 residues. With 1 base removed from V and 5 bases from J, the gap between germline ends came to 9 bases.

The chain employs TRBV30 and TRBJ2-7, with a weak D call TRBD1 (5 bases). CDR3 size: 12 residues. V was cut by 1 base and J by 7 bases, with 11 bases left in between. Per germline, CDR1 GTSNPN and CDR2 SVGIG (reference sequence). CDR3 coding DNA: TGTGCCTGGAGTGGGCAGGGTGGGGAGCAGTACTTC. The encoded protein is CAWSGQGGEQYF.

The V and J genes are TRBV5-6 and TRBJ2-7; D may be TRBD1 (6 bases). Deletions cut 0 bases from V and 4 bases from J, with 17 bases between. Germline CDR1 SGHDT, CDR2 YYEEEE. The CDR3 runs 16 residues. The DNA for the CDR3 is TGTGCCAGCAGCTTGGATCGGACAGCGATTACTTACGAGCAGTACTTC. Protein sequence: CASSLDRTAITYEQYF.

This sequence joins TRBV5-1 and TRBJ1-2, with 7 nucleotides matching TRBD1. Germline V gives CDR1 SGHRS, CDR2 YFSETQ. J lost 8 bases, V lost 7 bases, and 14 bases had no gene match. This CDR3 comprises 14 residues. CDR3 bases: TGCGCCAGCCGAAACCGACAGGGCGTGAGCGGCTACACCTTC. Its translation is CASRNRQGVSGYTF.

The V and J genes are TRBV20-1 and TRBJ2-1; D is unclear. The CDR3 has 14 residues. CDR1 and CDR2 (germline): DFQATT, SNEGSKA (reference sequence). Trimming stripped 3 bases from V and 6 bases from J, with 15 bases between. The CDR3 protein is CSASTWGALNEQFF. The CDR3 region has the DNA TGCAGTGCTAGTACTTGGGGTGCGCTCAATGAGCAGTTCTTC.

The chain carries TRBV9 and TRBJ1-5; D is ambiguous. Trimming took off 0 bases at V and 6 bases at J, with 10 bases between the two ends. The germline gives CDR1 SGDLS, CDR2 YYNGEE. The CDR3 has 14 amino acids. The CDR3: CASSVGGKSQPQHF. CDR3 DNA sequence: TGTGCCAGCAGCGTAGGGGGTAAGAGTCAGCCCCAGCATTTT.

This clone was picked up one time. The chain recombines TRBV6-5 with TRBJ1-1, with D perhaps TRBD1 (6 bases). CDR1 and CDR2 from the germline V gene are MNHEY and SVGAGI. Between the trimmed V and J ends, which lost 7 bases and 10 bases, there was a span of 19 bases. CDR3 size: 13 residues. In nucleotides, the CDR3 is TGTGCCAGCACCCCAAGGGGGTTCTTATCAGCTTTCTTT. Its translation: CASTPRGFLSAFF.

This clone appeared once. The chain has TRBV6-2 or TRBV6-3 and TRBJ2-7; 11 bases align to TRBD1. Germline CDR1 and CDR2: MNHEY and SVGEGT. J lost 6 bases, V lost 6 bases, and 7 bases had no gene match. The CDR3 is 14 amino acids. CDR3 sequence (DNA): TGTGCCAGCAGCATTCCGGGACAGGGGGGCGAGCAGTACTTC. Its protein is CASSIPGQGGEQYF.

This sequence joins TRBV7-9 and TRBJ2-1; 10 nucleotides line up with TRBD2. The V segment lost 3 bases and the J segment 6 bases; nucleotides outside the gene matches: 11. The CDR3 is made up of 17 amino acids. Germline values: CDR1 SEHNR, CDR2 FQNEAQ (reference sequence). This CDR3 is CASSFAAGGVSGNEQFF. The CDR3 DNA reads TGTGCCAGCAGCTTCGCAGCGGGGGGGGTTTCGGGCAATGAGCAGTTCTTC.

J is TRBJ2-3 and V is TRBV27; 13 nucleotides agree with TRBD2. After removal of 4 bases from V and 3 bases from J, the junction contained 7 bases not matched to a gene. Germline-derived CDR1 and CDR2 are MNHEY and SMNVEV (reference sequence). The CDR3 loop spans 17 amino acids. CDR3 DNA: TGTGCCAGCAGTTCCCCGGGACTAGCGGGGCTTACAGATACGCAGTATTTT. Amino acid sequence: CASSSPGLAGLTDTQYF.

The chain recombines TRBV28 with TRBJ1-6; 8 bases are a match to TRBD1. Per germline, CDR1 MDHEN and CDR2 SYDVKM. The trim removed 6 bases at V and 7 bases at J, leaving 14 bases unmatched. This CDR3 comprises 17 residues. In DNA form, the CDR3 reads TGTGCCAGCAGAGAACCAGGGGGCGCACTGAGGAATTCACCCCTCCACTTT. As protein: CASREPGGALRNSPLHF.

V and J are TRBV12-3 or TRBV12-4 and TRBJ1-5; D not resolved. V lost 5 bases and J lost 6, with 11 bases in between. The CDR3 spans 13 residues. This CDR3 is CASSTNEGQPQHF. CDR3 DNA sequence: TGTGCCAGCAGTACCAATGAGGGTCAGCCCCAGCATTTT.

The chain joins TRBV11-1 to TRBJ1-1, with D unclear. The V end lost 4 bases, the J end lost 4 bases, and 7 bases lay between the germline ends. The CDR3 extends over 12 amino acids. Per germline, CDR1 SGHAT and CDR2 FQDESV (reference sequence). The CDR3 region is CASSSMGTEAFF. In DNA, the CDR3 is TGTGCCAGCAGCTCAATGGGCACTGAAGCTTTCTTT.

The chain joins TRBV5-1 to TRBJ2-1; D not resolved. This CDR3 is 16 amino acids long. Trimming pared 0 bases from V and 0 bases from J, leaving 10 bases between. In germline, CDR1 is SGHRS, CDR2 YFSETQ. The CDR3 bases are TGCGCCAGCAGCTTGGGAGGATTGGCCTCCTACAATGAGCAGTTCTTC. It translates to CASSLGGLASYNEQFF.

The V call is TRBV30, the J call TRBJ1-6; 9 nucleotides line up with TRBD1. The CDR3 consists of 16 residues. Germline CDR1 reads GTSNPN; CDR2 reads SVGIG (reference sequence). The V gene end was trimmed by 0 bases and the J gene end by 14 bases; junction bases not matched to a gene: 14. Here the CDR3 reads CAWSVHVGQGGVALHF. In nucleotides, the CDR3 is TGTGCCTGGAGTGTACATGTGGGACAGGGAGGTGTAGCCCTCCACTTT.

In its sample, this clone was seen once. The J gene is TRBJ1-2, the V gene TRBV6-4, with a tentative D call TRBD1 (5 bases). Germline CDR1 is MRHNA and CDR2 is SNTAGT. V lost 0 bases and J 6 bases, leaving 8 bases between the germline ends. The CDR3 length is 13 residues. CDR3 loop: CASSDSGRDGYTF. The CDR3 coding sequence is TGTGCCAGCAGTGACTCGGGGCGGGATGGCTACACCTTC.

The chain is built from TRBV29-1 and TRBJ2-1; a weak D match, TRBD2 (5 bases). Germline V lookup: CDR1 SQVTM, CDR2 ANQGSEA. V was shortened by 0 bases and J by 13 bases, with 13 bases between the two germline ends. CDR3 size: 12 residues. The CDR3 nucleotides are TGCAGCGTTGAAGATAGAGGGAGTCACCAGTTCTTC. Residues: CSVEDRGSHQFF.

The chain combines TRBV27 with TRBJ2-1; D not certain. Germline loops: CDR1 MNHEY, CDR2 SMNVEV (reference sequence). Trimming removed 6 bases from V and 12 bases from J, with 12 bases in between. This CDR3 has 11 amino acids. This chain's CDR3 is CASRAAIGQFF. The DNA of the CDR3 is TGTGCCAGCAGGGCCGCAATAGGGCAGTTCTTC.

The table lists this clone with a few counts. J is TRBJ2-3 and V is TRBV27; no clear D gene. The ends were cut back, 2 bases at V and 4 bases at J, with 1 base in the middle. This CDR3 spans 11 amino acids. The germline V gene encodes CDR1 MNHEY and CDR2 SMNVEV (reference sequence). This CDR3 is CASSLADTQYF. DNA for the CDR3: TGTGCCAGCAGTTTAGCAGATACGCAGTATTTT.

V and J are TRBV16 and TRBJ1-6; the D gene is possibly TRBD1 (5 bases). Germline V gene sequence: CDR1 KGHSY, CDR2 FQNENV. CDR3 size: 18 residues. V was clipped by 0 bases and J by 7 bases, with 19 bases between them. The CDR3 DNA reads TGTGCCAGCAGCCAATCTGTGGGGGGTTCAAATCAAAATTCACCCCTCCACTTT. It translates to CASSQSVGGSNQNSPLHF.

The gene calls are TRBV5-4 and TRBJ1-6, with 7 bases fitting TRBD1. In germline, CDR1 is SGHNT, CDR2 YYREEE (reference sequence). J was trimmed by 10 bases and V by 4 bases; bases with no gene match: 5. This CDR3 is 13 amino acids long. For the CDR3, the DNA is TGTGCCAGCAGCCCGACAGGGTACTCACCCCTCCACTTT. Its translation is CASSPTGYSPLHF.

The chain is built from TRBV9 and TRBJ1-4; D gene uncertain. Between the trimmed V and J ends, which lost 5 bases and 4 bases, there was a span of 9 bases. The CDR3 spans 13 residues. Germline V lookup: CDR1 SGDLS, CDR2 YYNGEE. CDR3 in DNA: TGTGCCAGCAGTACCTGGGATAATGAAAAACTGTTTTTT. Amino acids: CASSTWDNEKLFF. The full variable domain, with the rest looked up from reference TRBV9 and TRBJ1-4, is DSGVTQTPKHLITATGQRVTLRCSPRSGDLSVYWYQQSLDQGLQFLIQYYNGEERAKGNILERFSAQQFPDLHSELNLSSLELGDSALYFCASSTWDNEKLFFGSGTQLSVL.

The CDR3 region is CASSFGGGGSYGYTF. The CDR3 region has the DNA TGTGCCAGCAGTTTCGGAGGGGGAGGAAGCTATGGCTACACCTTC. This rearrangement joins TRBV27 to TRBJ1-2; TRBD1 might be the D (6 bases). Germline CDR1 MNHEY, CDR2 SMNVEV (reference sequence). This CDR3 spans 15 amino acids. The V gene lost 3 bases and the J gene lost 4 bases, with 15 bases spanning the gap.

This chain connects TRBV19 to TRBJ2-7, with TRBD2 as a possible D gene (7 bases). This CDR3 contains 15 residues. Germline V gives CDR1 LNHDA, CDR2 SQIVND (reference sequence). The V end was cut by 1 base, the J end by 3 bases, with 13 bases between. CDR3 sequence (DNA): TGTGCCAGTAGTATAGTTGGCGGGGGCGTCTACGAGCAGTACTTC. Encoded protein: CASSIVGGGVYEQYF.

The CDR3 is CASSHNDRRLNTEAFF. The CDR3 DNA sequence: TGCGCCAGCAGCCATAACGACAGACGATTGAACACTGAAGCTTTCTTT. The chain combines TRBV4-1 with TRBJ1-1, with TRBD1 as a possible D gene (5 bases). Between the trimmed V and J ends, which lost 3 bases and 0 bases, there was a span of 14 bases. This CDR3 is built from 16 residues. Per the germline V gene, CDR1 is MGHRA and CDR2 is YSYEKL.

J is TRBJ2-5 and V is TRBV11-2, with 7 nucleotides matching TRBD2. The CDR3 covers 14 residues. From germline, CDR1 is SGHAT and CDR2 FQNNGV. V lost 5 bases, J lost 1 base, and 4 bases stayed unmatched. CDR3 bases: TGTGCCAGCAGCATAGCGGGTCTCCAAGAGACCCAGTACTTC. Translating gives CASSIAGLQETQYF. Combining the CDR3 with reference TRBV11-2 and TRBJ2-5 gives the whole variable domain EAGVAQSPRYKIIEKRQSVAFWCNPISGHATLYWYQQILGQGPKLLIQFQNNGVVDDSQLPKDRFSAERLKGVDSTLKIQPAKLEDSAVYLCASSIAGLQETQYFGPGTRLLVL.

The table lists this clone with a count of one. The chain has TRBV27 and TRBJ2-1; no firm D call. This CDR3 spans 14 amino acids. Between the trimmed V and J ends, which lost 3 bases and 3 bases, there was a span of 9 bases. Looked up from germline, CDR1 is MNHEY and CDR2 is SMNVEV (reference sequence). CDR3 region: CASSFGSFYNEQFF. In DNA form, the CDR3 reads TGTGCCAGCAGTTTTGGGTCTTTCTACAATGAGCAGTTCTTC.

V is TRBV2 and J is TRBJ2-3; D ambiguous. The CDR3 spans 13 residues. CDR1 and CDR2 (germline): SNHLY, FYNNEI. Between the trimmed V and J ends, which lost 6 bases and 2 bases, there was a span of 9 bases. The CDR3 sequence is CASSPTNTDTQYF. CDR3 in DNA: TGTGCCAGCAGCCCCACCAACACAGATACGCAGTATTTT.